The entry below describes one T cell receptor beta chain. Other DNA sequences in this sample translate to the same CDR3. The CDR3 is 16 amino acids. Germline values: CDR1 SGHVS, CDR2 FNYEAQ. V shed 0 bases and J shed 0 bases, with 9 bases lying between them. These data are taken from a study of T cell responses to AZD1222 COVID-19 vaccine. Some clones are missing from TCRdb's copy, which holds only in-frame ones; the method was immunoSEQ multiplex PCR. This table has some 140,000 clones, 80% to 95% appearing once. The source of this sequence is an adult in good health. The chain links TRBV7-6 to TRBJ1-3; possible D gene TRBD1, 6 bases. The source material was peripheral blood, sampled on day 0 of AZD1222 vaccination. CDR3 loop: CASSLAGGPSGNTIYF. In DNA form, the CDR3 reads TGTGCCAGCAGCTTAGCGGGGGGGCCCTCTGGAAACACCATATATTTT.